The rows below give T cell receptor beta chains drawn from one sample of a study of blood T cell repertoires in COVID-19. TCRdb's table, derived via immunoSEQ multiplex PCR, lists solely in-frame clones and lacks some. The sample yields 250,000 or so clones, approximately 82% seen once. Input material: peripheral blood. The receptors were sampled from a woman aged 18-29 years with acute or convalescent COVID-19. Both conserved end residues are part of each CDR3. D genes are given only for firm matches. Size is stated for part of the rows, as once, few or many counts, or as a class when the clone is expanded.

TRBV27	-	-	TRBJ2-1	TGTGCCAGCACAGGTTACAATGAGCAGTTCTTC	CASTGYNEQFF
TRBV27	-	once	TRBJ2-7	TGTGCCAGCAGTTTAGGCAGTGACTACGAGCAGTACTTC	CASSLGSDYEQYF
TRBV24-1	TRBD1	-	TRBJ2-2	TGTGCCACCACAGGACAGGGGGCGACCGGGGAGCTGTTTTTT	CATTGQGATGELFF
TRBV7-8	TRBD1	-	TRBJ1-1	TGTGCCAGCAGCTTAGGAGTACGGGACAGGATGAACACTGAAGCTTTCTTT	CASSLGVRDRMNTEAFF
TRBV19	TRBD1	-	TRBJ2-7	TGTGCCAGCTCACCAGGGGGCTTAGGATACGAGCAGTACTTC	CASSPGGLGYEQYF
TRBV29-1	-	-	TRBJ2-2	TGCAGCGTTGAGGTACAAGAAAACACCGGGGAGCTGTTTTTT	CSVEVQENTGELFF
TRBV7-2	-	-	TRBJ2-5	TGTGCCAGCAGCTTAGGGGCAGGAGGAGAGACCCAGTACTTC	CASSLGAGGETQYF
TRBV7-3	-	-	TRBJ2-1	TGTGCCAGCAGCTTAGGAGCGGGCCTGTCCAATGAGCAGTTCTTC	CASSLGAGLSNEQFF
TRBV10-3	TRBD1	-	TRBJ2-2	TGTGCCATCAGTGAAATTCGAGGGGGCGACACCGGGGAGCTGTTTTTT	CAISEIRGGDTGELFF
TRBV12-3/TRBV12-4	-	-	TRBJ1-6	TGTGCCAGCAGTTTTATAGATAATTCACCCCTCCACTTT	CASSFIDNSPLHF
TRBV7-9	TRBD2	-	TRBJ2-3	TGTGCCAGCTACCGACTAGCGGCAGCAGATACGCAGTATTTT	CASYRLAAADTQYF
TRBV19	TRBD2	-	TRBJ2-7	TGTGCCAGTACCCTAGCAGCGGGAACTCACGAGCAGTACTTC	CASTLAAGTHEQYF
TRBV9	-	-	TRBJ1-1	TGTGCCAGCAGCCCAGACAGCTCTGAAGCTTTCTTT	CASSPDSSEAFF
TRBV5-5	-	-	TRBJ2-6	TGTGCCAGCAGCTTGGAGGGACTGAGTTCTGGGGCCAACGTCCTGACTTTC	CASSLEGLSSGANVLTF
TRBV28	-	few	TRBJ1-3	TGTGCCAGCAGTTCGGTCAACTCTGGAAACACCATATATTTT	CASSSVNSGNTIYF
TRBV6-5	-	-	TRBJ2-7	TGTGCCAGCAGTTACTACGGACAGAACGACCACGAGCAGTACTTC	CASSYYGQNDHEQYF
TRBV2	TRBD1	-	TRBJ1-1	TGTGCCAGCAGAGTGGGACAGGGTAGGCCTGAAGCTTTCTTT	CASRVGQGRPEAFF
TRBV19	-	-	TRBJ1-3	TGTGCCAGTAGTATGATCGAGGACTCTGGAAACACCATATATTTT	CASSMIEDSGNTIYF
TRBV4-3	-	-	TRBJ2-7	TGCGCCAGCAGCCAGGATAGCGGAAGCATCTACGAGCAGTACTTC	CASSQDSGSIYEQYF
TRBV5-1	-	-	TRBJ2-7	TGCGCCACCGGTAATGGGGCTTCTTACGAGCAGTACTTC	CATGNGASYEQYF
TRBV6-5	TRBD1	-	TRBJ2-7	TGTGCCAGCAGTTACTCGCCAGGGGGAAACTACGAGCAGTACTTC	CASSYSPGGNYEQYF
TRBV19	-	-	TRBJ1-4	TGTGCCAGTAGGAGAGGGGGGGCAACTAATGAAAAACTGTTTTTT	CASRRGGATNEKLFF
TRBV27	TRBD2	-	TRBJ2-7	TGTGCCAGCAGTTCCCTGACTAGCGGGAGCTCCTACGAGCAGTACTTC	CASSSLTSGSSYEQYF